There are many counts of the clone carrying this T cell receptor (beta chain). Using MiXCR, TCRdb re-called clones from the PCR reads. This sample has about 23,000 clones; over 25% occur once, and the top ten carry around 18%. Thyroid surgery was preceded by no treatment in any patient. This entry is derived from a study of metastatic and nonmetastatic thyroid tumors. At the level of the study: Blood and tumor or nodule tissue repertoires from malignant and benign thyroid patients were compared.

Sequenced material: blood. This TCR was recovered from a male donor with papillary thyroid cancer or a benign thyroid nodule (not recorded which). Some clones in this sample may be carry-over from other donors' samples.

The CDR3 DNA is TGTGCCAGCAGCTTAGACTCAACTTCCTACGAGCAGTACTTC. Translation gives CASSLDSTSYEQYF. The gene calls are TRBV7-6 and TRBJ2-7, with unresolved D. The CDR3 runs to 14 residues. V gave up 1 base and J gave up 1 base, with 8 bases separating them. Germline CDR1 is SGHVS and CDR2 is FNYEAQ.